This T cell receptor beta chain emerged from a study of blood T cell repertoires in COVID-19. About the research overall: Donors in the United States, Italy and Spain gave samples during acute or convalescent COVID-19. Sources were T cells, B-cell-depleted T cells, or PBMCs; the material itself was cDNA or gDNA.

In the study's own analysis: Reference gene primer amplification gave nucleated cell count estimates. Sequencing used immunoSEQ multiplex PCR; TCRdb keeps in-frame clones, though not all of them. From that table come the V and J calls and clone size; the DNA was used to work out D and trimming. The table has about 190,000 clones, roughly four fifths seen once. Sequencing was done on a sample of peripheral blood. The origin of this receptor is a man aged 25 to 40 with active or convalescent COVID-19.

The DNA of the CDR3 is TGCGCCAGCGGACTAGCGGGAGGAGATACGCAGTATTTT. Translated: CASGLAGGDTQYF. V is TRBV4-3 and J is TRBJ2-3, with 14 bases fitting TRBD2. This CDR3 comprises 13 residues. After removal of 8 bases from V and 5 bases from J, the junction contained 0 bases not matched to a gene. Germline lookup yields CDR1 LGHNA and CDR2 YSLEER.